This record looks at one TCR beta chain sequence and its context. The V and J ends lost 2 bases and 0 bases respectively, with 11 bases between them. This CDR3 region has 16 residues. This specimen comes from a study of Graves' ophthalmopathy and Graves' hyperthyroidism. On the study more broadly: At the time of initial diagnosis and before any treatment, peripheral blood was collected.

Beta-chain TCR CDR3 regions were amplified from RNA transcripts. Scientists carried out first-round RT-PCR using HTBI primers and then a second-round multiplex PCR. A single record per CDR3 protein comes from TCRdb applying MiXCR to the multiplex PCR reads. Of 400,000 to 450,000 distinct CDR3 sequences listed, over 20% are singletons. No progression to ophthalmopathy over 18 months defined stable hyperthyroidism. It was from over 8.5 ml of fresh peripheral blood that the PBMCs came. The clonotype was recovered from a woman aged 18-29 years with stable Graves' hyperthyroidism. What was sequenced was peripheral blood. This rearrangement joins TRBV12-3 or TRBV12-4 to TRBJ2-4, with D perhaps matching TRBD2 (7 bases). Here the CDR3 reads CASSLRGGLAKNIQYF. The CDR3 DNA is TGTGCCAGCAGTTTAAGGGGGGGCTTAGCCAAAAACATTCAGTACTTC.